The T cell receptor beta chain described here comes from a study of T cell repertoires in cytomegalovirus infection. In the study overall: TCR beta signatures that were public indicated CMV infection and matching HLA type.

This clonotype was counted a few times. Its matching antigen is unknown. TCRdb reprocessed the reads with MiXCR, giving one entry per CDR3 protein. The data contain 350,000 to 450,000 distinct CDR3 sequences, over 15% of them seen just once; the ten biggest clones take up roughly 9%. Findings of the study overall: HLA-C-restricted CMV clonotypes gave the most frequent clonotype in two of eight donors. Cumulated frequencies of public TCR beta families served to identify carriers of CMV plus the relevant HLA.

This CDR3 is built from 13 residues. With 5 bases clipped from V and 3 bases from J, the junction kept 4 bases outside the gene matches. The germline CDR1 and CDR2 sequences are DFQATT and SNEGSKA (reference sequence). The chain couples TRBV20-1 to TRBJ2-1; 7 nucleotides line up with TRBD2. The TCR was taken from a human donor in good health (CMV status not recorded). Some clones in this sample may be carry-over from other donors' samples. Material for sequencing was PBMCs. The CDR3 region has the DNA TGCAGTGCTTTATGGGGGGGCTACAATGAGCAGTTCTTC. Protein sequence: CSALWGGYNEQFF.